Listed here are 2 T cell receptor beta chains from one sample, sequenced in a study of T cells in localized non-small cell lung cancer. Sequencing used immunoSEQ multiplex PCR; TCRdb keeps in-frame clones, though not all of them. The sample holds tens of thousands of clones, around 93% seen once. The material was peripheral blood, obtained before any cancer treatment. The receptors come from a female donor at least 60 years old with stage I lung adenocarcinoma.

The V call is TRBV7-2, the J call TRBJ2-1; 7 positions match TRBD2. Per germline, CDR1 SGHTA and CDR2 FQGNSA. This CDR3 is 12 amino acids long. The junction had 6 bases not matched to a gene; V was cut back by 4 bases and J by 12 bases. The CDR3 DNA is TGTGCCAGCAGCTCATCCGGCGGGGGGCAGTTCTTC. Translating gives CASSSSGGGQFF.

The chain is built from TRBV18 and TRBJ1-1; D gene unclear. The V end lost 1 base, the J end lost 7 bases, and 7 bases lay between the germline ends. Germline assignment: CDR1 KGHSH and CDR2 LQKENI. The length of the CDR3 is 12 residues. The CDR3 here is CASSPRADEAFF. CDR3 in DNA: TGTGCCAGCTCACCACGGGCAGATGAAGCTTTCTTT.